This T cell receptor beta chain was found in a study of cytomegalovirus exposure and HLA in healthy donors. Study-wide results and limits: TRBV6-2, TRBV6-3 and other indistinguishable V segments were excluded. An ancestry cluster, one associated with Asian ancestry, reportedly showed fewer N-insertions than the 666-donor mean in a later analysis.

The PCR used 60 Vbeta and 13 Jbeta primers. This table comes from immunoSEQ multiplex PCR, and its TCRdb copy is limited to in-frame clones, with some not included. The profile shows more than 110,000 clones, 70% to 80% of them singletons. A word on this clone: The antigen is unknown.

Per the germline V gene, CDR1 is SGHVS and CDR2 is FQNEAQ. The CDR3 sequence is 17 residues long. Trimming removed 2 bases at V and 0 bases at J, with 11 bases between. Sequencing input: PBMCs. This rearrangement joins TRBV7-8 to TRBJ2-6, with D possibly matching TRBD1 (6 bases). This TCR was recovered from a man between 18 and 35 years old in good health and CMV-seronegative. CDR3 sequence reads: CASSLLTGNSGANVLTF. The CDR3 nucleotides read TGTGCCAGCAGCTTATTAACAGGGAACTCTGGGGCCAACGTCCTGACTTTC.